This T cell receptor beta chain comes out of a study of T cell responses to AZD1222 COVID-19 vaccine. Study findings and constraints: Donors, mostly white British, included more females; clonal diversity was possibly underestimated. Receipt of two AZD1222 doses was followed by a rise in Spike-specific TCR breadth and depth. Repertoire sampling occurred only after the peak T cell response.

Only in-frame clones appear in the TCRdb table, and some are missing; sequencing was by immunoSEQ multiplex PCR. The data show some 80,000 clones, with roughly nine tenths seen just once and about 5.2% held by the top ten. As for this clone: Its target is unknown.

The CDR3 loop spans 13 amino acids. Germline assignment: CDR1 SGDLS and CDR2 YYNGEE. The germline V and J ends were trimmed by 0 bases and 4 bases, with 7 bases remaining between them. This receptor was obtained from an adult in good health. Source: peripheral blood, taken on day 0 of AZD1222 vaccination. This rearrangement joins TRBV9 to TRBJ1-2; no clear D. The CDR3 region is CASSVAESYGYTF. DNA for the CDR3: TGTGCCAGCAGCGTAGCTGAGAGCTATGGCTACACCTTC.